The 32 T cell receptor beta chains listed next were all sequenced from one sample in a study of cytomegalovirus exposure and HLA in healthy donors. Both 60 Vbeta primers and 13 Jbeta primers went into the PCR. Data came from immunoSEQ multiplex PCR; TCRdb stores just in-frame clones and leaves some out. The sample carries about 190,000 clones, roughly four fifths recorded once. Specimen: PBMCs. The source of these receptors is a woman in her 30s in good health and CMV-seropositive.

The chain has TRBV18 and TRBJ1-1; D is uncertain. Trimming shortened V by 1 base and J by 6 bases, and 15 bases separated the two germline ends. The V gene's germline CDR1 is KGHSH and CDR2 LQKENI. The CDR3 totals 15 residues. The CDR3 DNA reads TGTGCCAGCTCACCACTTGGTCGGGGATTGGCTGAAGCTTTCTTT. Its translation is CASSPLGRGLAEAFF.

The V call is TRBV6-5, the J call TRBJ2-7; D possibly corresponds to TRBD1 (5 bases). This CDR3 has 14 amino acids. The germline V gene encodes CDR1 MNHEY and CDR2 SVGAGI. V lost 1 base and J 4 bases, leaving 11 bases between the germline ends. The CDR3 coding sequence is TGTGCCAGCAGTTACTGGCAGGGAACGTACGAGCAGTACTTC. This gives the protein CASSYWQGTYEQYF.

The chain carries TRBV6-5 and TRBJ1-2; D gene uncertain. This CDR3 has 13 residues. Germline V gene data show CDR1 as MNHEY and CDR2 as SVGAGI. With 2 bases removed from V and 2 bases from J, the gap between germline ends came to 6 bases. The CDR3: CASSYRVNYGYTF. The CDR3 nucleotides read TGTGCCAGCAGTTACCGAGTGAACTATGGCTACACCTTC.

In nucleotides, the CDR3 is TGCGCCAGCAGCCTCCAGGGTTTATCCTACGAGCAGTACTTC. Amino acids: CASSLQGLSYEQYF. The rearrangement joins TRBV5-1 to TRBJ2-7; D may be TRBD1 (5 bases). This CDR3 comprises 14 residues. Between the trimmed V and J ends, which lost 4 bases and 1 base, there was a span of 12 bases. Per the germline V gene, CDR1 is SGHRS and CDR2 is YFSETQ.

V is TRBV5-1 and J is TRBJ1-1; no clear D. The CDR3 covers 14 residues. Germline lookup yields CDR1 SGHRS and CDR2 YFSETQ. V was trimmed by 3 bases and J by 1 base, leaving 10 bases between them. This CDR3 is CASSSQIKNTEAFF. CDR3 nucleotide sequence: TGCGCCAGCAGCTCCCAGATAAAGAACACTGAAGCTTTCTTT.

The chain couples TRBV7-3 to TRBJ2-1, with TRBD2 identical over 11 bases. CDR3 length: 14 residues. Per the germline V gene, CDR1 is SGHTA and CDR2 is FQGTGA. V lost 5 bases and J lost 8; bases outside the gene matches: 5. For the CDR3, the DNA is TGTGCCAGCAGCCTCGGGACTAGCGGTCATGAGCAGTTCTTC. As protein: CASSLGTSGHEQFF.

CDR3 coding DNA: TGTGCCAGCAGTCGGACAGGCTATGGCTACACCTTC. Translating it yields CASSRTGYGYTF. V usage is TRBV28 and J usage is TRBJ1-2, with 7 bases that match TRBD1. CDR1 is MDHEN and CDR2 is SYDVKM in the germline V gene. CDR3 length: 12 residues. V lost 5 bases to trimming and J lost 4 bases; unmatched junction nucleotides: 1.

The chain recombines TRBV25-1 with TRBJ2-3, with 7 bases that match TRBD2. The germline V gene has CDR1 MGHDK and CDR2 SYGVNS. V trimming: 5 bases; J trimming: 2 bases; junction bases outside the gene matches: 10. The CDR3 totals 16 residues. CDR3 nucleotide sequence: TGTGCCAGCAGTCAATTCGGGGGGTACCTCACAGATACGCAGTATTTT. Translating it yields CASSQFGGYLTDTQYF. Full variable domain (rest looked up from reference TRBV25-1 and TRBJ2-3): EADIYQTPRYLVIGTGKKITLECSQTMGHDKMYWYQQDPGMELHLIHYSYGVNSTEKGDLSSESTVSRIRTEHFPLTLESARPSHTSQYLCASSQFGGYLTDTQYFGPGTRLTVL.

The V gene is TRBV25-1, the J gene TRBJ1-4; D gene unclear. This CDR3 comprises 15 residues. The V end was cut by 4 bases, the J end by 0 bases, with 9 bases between. Per germline, CDR1 MGHDK and CDR2 SYGVNS. The CDR3 region is CASSGVEATNEKLFF. Written as DNA, the CDR3 is TGTGCCAGCAGTGGCGTCGAAGCAACTAATGAAAAACTGTTTTTT. Using reference TRBV25-1 and TRBJ1-4 for the parts outside the CDR3, the full variable domain is EADIYQTPRYLVIGTGKKITLECSQTMGHDKMYWYQQDPGMELHLIHYSYGVNSTEKGDLSSESTVSRIRTEHFPLTLESARPSHTSQYLCASSGVEATNEKLFFGSGTQLSVL.

This chain links TRBV21-1 with TRBJ2-1; TRBD2, the table's D call, lacks a check against the DNA. TRBV21-1 is marked as a pseudogene. The CDR3 loop spans 11 amino acids. The CDR3 region is CATQLDNEQFF. The CDR3 DNA is TGTGCCACCCAACTAGACAATGAGCAGTTCTTC.

For the CDR3, the DNA is TGTGCCATCAGTGTGACTAGCGGGAGCACAGATACGCAGTATTTT. Amino acid sequence: CAISVTSGSTDTQYF. The chain joins TRBV10-3 to TRBJ2-3; 10 bases are a match to TRBD2. Germline loops: CDR1 ENHRY, CDR2 SYGVKD. CDR3 length equals 15 residues. Unmatched junction bases numbered 1, after V lost 4 bases and J lost 0 bases.

J is TRBJ2-1 and V is TRBV9, with D perhaps matching TRBD2 (6 bases). V lost 3 bases and J 4 bases, leaving 14 bases between the germline ends. The CDR3 extends over 15 amino acids. In germline, CDR1 is SGDLS, CDR2 YYNGEE. The CDR3, as DNA: TGTGCCAGCAGCGCCGGGGTGGGGACTTACAATGAGCAGTTCTTC. Translated, it gives CASSAGVGTYNEQFF.

V is TRBV7-2 and J is TRBJ2-1, with TRBD2 matching 11 bases. The V gene's germline CDR1 is SGHTA and CDR2 FQGNSA. CDR3 length: 17 residues. Germline trimming cut 5 bases from V and 4 bases from J; bases unmatched to any gene: 10. CDR3 region: CASSRSGGARYYNEQFF. CDR3 DNA: TGTGCCAGCAGCCGTAGCGGGGGGGCCAGATATTACAATGAGCAGTTCTTC.

The J gene is TRBJ2-7, the V gene TRBV10-3, with 10 bases matching TRBD1. J was trimmed by 1 base and V by 6 bases; bases with no gene match: 3. The germline gives CDR1 ENHRY, CDR2 SYGVKD. This CDR3 comprises 14 residues. CDR3 in amino acids: CAISPGQGSYEQYF. The CDR3 DNA is TGTGCCATCAGCCCGGGACAGGGGTCCTACGAGCAGTACTTC.

This chain connects TRBV18 to TRBJ2-3, with 9 bases lining up with TRBD1. Germline loops: CDR1 KGHSH, CDR2 LQKENI. The ends lost 3 bases at V and 2 bases at J; junction bases unmatched: 3. CDR3 length: 15 residues. The CDR3: CASSPGQGNTDTQYF. In DNA form, the CDR3 reads TGTGCCAGCTCACCTGGACAGGGGAACACAGATACGCAGTATTTT.

The chain joins TRBV7-2 to TRBJ2-2; 7 bases line up with TRBD2. After removal of 5 bases from V and 6 bases from J, the junction contained 0 bases not matched to a gene. Germline CDR1 and CDR2: SGHTA and FQGNSA. The CDR3 runs 12 residues. CDR3 residues: CASSGLAGELFF. CDR3 bases: TGTGCCAGCAGCGGACTAGCCGGGGAGCTGTTTTTT.

V is TRBV28 and J is TRBJ1-4, with 8 bases aligning to TRBD1. Germline V lookup: CDR1 MDHEN, CDR2 SYDVKM. Germline trimming cut 5 bases from V and 4 bases from J; bases unmatched to any gene: 3. The CDR3 spans 14 residues. The CDR3 DNA reads as TGTGCCAGCAGTCCAGGACAGGGTAATGAAAAACTGTTTTTT. It is translated as CASSPGQGNEKLFF.

This clone was seen only a few times. The chain carries TRBV18 and TRBJ2-1; TRBD1 might be the D (5 bases). The CDR3 has 15 amino acids. Deletions cut 3 bases from V and 4 bases from J, with 13 bases between. CDR1 is KGHSH, CDR2 LQKENI, per germline. The CDR3 DNA follows: TGTGCCAGCTCACCTGGGCAGGGCTGGTACAATGAGCAGTTCTTC. Translation gives CASSPGQGWYNEQFF.

This chain connects TRBV9 to TRBJ2-1; 8 positions agree with TRBD2. The trim removed 0 bases at V and 3 bases at J, leaving 5 bases unmatched. From germline, CDR1 is SGDLS and CDR2 YYNGEE. The CDR3 loop spans 16 amino acids. The CDR3 nucleotides read TGTGCCAGCAGCGTAGGTCCTAGCGGGTTCTACAATGAGCAGTTCTTC. Encoded protein: CASSVGPSGFYNEQFF.

The V call is TRBV19, the J call TRBJ2-5; 10 bases are a match to TRBD2. Per germline, CDR1 LNHDA and CDR2 SQIVND (reference sequence). The V and J ends lost 3 bases and 9 bases, in that order; junction bases with no gene match: 4. The CDR3 extends over 13 amino acids. The DNA of the CDR3 is TGTGCCAGTAGTATGGGCGGACTAGCGGCCCAGTACTTC. Protein sequence: CASSMGGLAAQYF. The entire variable domain, with the rest obtained from reference TRBV19 and TRBJ2-5, is as follows: DGGITQSPKYLFRKEGQNVTLSCEQNLNHDAMYWYRQDPGQGLRLIYYSQIVNDFQKGDIAEGYSVSREKKESFPLTVTSAQKNPTAFYLCASSMGGLAAQYFGPGTRLLVL.

V usage is TRBV15 and J usage is TRBJ2-2; D remains ambiguous. Trimming left V 1 base short and J 6 bases short, with 24 bases between. The CDR3 contains 19 residues. Germline V gene lookup returns CDR1 LNHNV and CDR2 YYDKDF (reference sequence). The CDR3, as DNA: TGTGCCACCAGCAGAGTCTATCCCTCCCTTCGAGGTGCCGCCGGGGAGCTGTTTTTT. Encoded protein: CATSRVYPSLRGAAGELFF.

V usage is TRBV27 and J usage is TRBJ2-1, with a possible D match to TRBD1 (5 bases). This CDR3 comprises 15 residues. Trimming removed 2 bases at V and 0 bases at J, with 8 bases between. Per germline, CDR1 MNHEY and CDR2 SMNVEV (reference sequence). CDR3 loop: CASSLDRPSYNEQFF. The CDR3 nucleotides are TGTGCCAGCAGTTTAGACAGACCCTCCTACAATGAGCAGTTCTTC.

This sequence joins TRBV18 and TRBJ2-2; D gene unclear. Trimming left V 1 base short and J 0 bases short, with 9 bases between. This CDR3 comprises 16 residues. Germline lookup yields CDR1 KGHSH and CDR2 LQKENI. CDR3 nucleotides: TGTGCCAGCTCACCACAGGCCAGGCCGAACACCGGGGAGCTGTTTTTT. The encoded protein is CASSPQARPNTGELFF.

The chain combines TRBV6-6 with TRBJ2-7; TRBD2 agrees at 7 bases. Trimming took 2 bases from V and 0 from J; bases not matched to a gene: 7. This CDR3 has 16 residues. Germline CDR1 and CDR2: MNHNY and SVGAGI (reference sequence). The DNA for the CDR3 is TGTGCCAGCAGTTACCCCCAACGGGAGGACTCCTACGAGCAGTACTTC. This codes for CASSYPQREDSYEQYF.

This rearrangement joins TRBV11-2 to TRBJ1-1; 7 nucleotides agree with TRBD1. This CDR3 spans 14 amino acids. Germline CDR1 is SGHAT and CDR2 is FQNNGV. With V trimmed by 6 bases and J by 4 bases, 8 bases remained unmatched. The CDR3, as DNA: TGTGCCAGCAGTCAGCTTTACAGGGGCACTGAAGCTTTCTTT. Protein product: CASSQLYRGTEAFF.

This rearrangement joins TRBV13 to TRBJ2-5; D is possibly TRBD2 (6 bases). CDR3 size: 14 residues. Germline CDR1 reads PRHDT; CDR2 reads FYEKMQ (reference sequence). Trimming pared 5 bases from V and 5 bases from J, leaving 15 bases between. For the CDR3, the DNA is TGTGCCAGCAGCCCCCCCCTCCTAGCGGAGACCCAGTACTTC. It yields the protein CASSPPLLAETQYF.

The chain combines TRBV6-1 with TRBJ2-7, with 7 bases lining up with TRBD1. The CDR3 loop spans 14 amino acids. Germline loops: CDR1 MNHNS, CDR2 SASEGT. V lost 7 bases to trimming and J lost 4 bases; unmatched junction nucleotides: 10. CDR3 coding DNA: TGTGCCAGCAAAGGGACAGCCATATTATACGAGCAGTACTTC. Protein: CASKGTAILYEQYF.

The rearrangement joins TRBV2 to TRBJ1-2; no reliable D call. Germline loops: CDR1 SNHLY, CDR2 FYNNEI. The germline V and J ends were trimmed by 11 bases and 7 bases, with 17 bases remaining between them. This CDR3 has 12 amino acids. The DNA for the CDR3 is TGTGCCGGAGCGAACCTTGCGGCTGGCTACACCTTC. Encoded protein: CAGANLAAGYTF.

The V gene is TRBV6-1, the J gene TRBJ1-5; D perhaps matches TRBD1 (6 bases). The germline V gene has CDR1 MNHNS and CDR2 SASEGT. The CDR3 is 15 amino acids. V dropped 6 bases and J dropped 4 bases, with 16 bases sitting between them. The CDR3 region is CASRDQGFGNQPQHF. The DNA of the CDR3 is TGTGCCAGCAGAGACCAGGGGTTCGGGAATCAGCCCCAGCATTTT.

Only one count was recorded for this clone. The chain has TRBV30 and TRBJ2-1, with 8 bases that match TRBD2. The V gene end was trimmed by 0 bases and the J gene end by 2 bases; junction bases not matched to a gene: 3. Germline CDR1 reads GTSNPN; CDR2 reads SVGIG (reference sequence). This CDR3 spans 15 amino acids. The CDR3 spells CAWSVQAGAYNEQFF. In DNA, the CDR3 is TGTGCCTGGAGTGTCCAAGCGGGGGCCTACAATGAGCAGTTCTTC.

The V gene is TRBV27, the J gene TRBJ2-1, with TRBD1 as a possible D gene (8 bases). CDR3 length: 17 residues. Germline lookup yields CDR1 MNHEY and CDR2 SMNVEV (reference sequence). Trimming stripped 7 bases from V and 2 bases from J, with 21 bases between. The CDR3 protein is CASTWAAGQDPYNEQFF. For the CDR3, the DNA is TGTGCCAGCACGTGGGCAGCGGGACAGGATCCCTACAATGAGCAGTTCTTC.

The gene calls are TRBV27 and TRBJ1-2, with TRBD1 matching over 9 bases. The CDR3 consists of 13 residues. After removal of 5 bases from V and 8 bases from J, the junction contained 6 bases not matched to a gene. Germline assignment: CDR1 MNHEY and CDR2 SMNVEV (reference sequence). Written as DNA, the CDR3 is TGTGCCAGCAGTCAAACAGGGGGCTTGGGCTACACCTTC. Translation gives CASSQTGGLGYTF.